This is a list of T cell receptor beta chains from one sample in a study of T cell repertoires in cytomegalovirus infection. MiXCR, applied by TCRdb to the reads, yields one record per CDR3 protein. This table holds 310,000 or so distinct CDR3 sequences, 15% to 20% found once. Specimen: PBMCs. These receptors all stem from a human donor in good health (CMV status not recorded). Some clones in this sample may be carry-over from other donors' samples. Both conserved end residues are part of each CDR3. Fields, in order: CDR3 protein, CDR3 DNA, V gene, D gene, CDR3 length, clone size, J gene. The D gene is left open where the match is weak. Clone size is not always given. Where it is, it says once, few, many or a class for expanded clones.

CDR3: CASSQAGDLGNSPLHF
DNA: TGCGCCAGCAGCCAAGCCGGCGACTTGGGTAATTCACCCCTCCACTTT
V: TRBV4-1
D: NA
length: 16
size: NA
J: TRBJ1-6

CDR3: CASSLGGHVGELFF
DNA: TGTGCCAGCAGCTTAGGAGGACACGTCGGGGAGCTGTTTTTT
V: TRBV7-8
D: NA
length: 14
size: many
J: TRBJ2-2

CDR3: CASRETGMNTEAFF
DNA: TGTGCCAGCAGAGAGACAGGGATGAACACTGAAGCTTTCTTT
V: TRBV7-9
D: TRBD1
length: 14
size: NA
J: TRBJ1-1

CDR3: CASRTWAPGTGETQYF
DNA: TGTGCCAGCAGAACCTGGGCGCCCGGGACAGGGGAGACCCAGTACTTC
V: TRBV12-3/TRBV12-4
D: TRBD1
length: 16
size: NA
J: TRBJ2-5

CDR3: CASSFQRGGAETQYF
DNA: TGCGCCAGCAGCTTCCAGCGGGGGGGCGCGGAGACCCAGTACTTC
V: TRBV5-1
D: TRBD2
length: 15
size: few
J: TRBJ2-5

CDR3: CASSHPLTGNQPQHF
DNA: TGCGCCAGCAGCCATCCCTTGACAGGGAATCAGCCCCAGCATTTT
V: TRBV4-1
D: TRBD1
length: 15
size: few
J: TRBJ1-5

CDR3: CASSPPTGSHTEAFF
DNA: TGTGCCAGCAGTCCCCCGACAGGTTCGCACACTGAAGCTTTCTTT
V: TRBV28
D: NA
length: 15
size: NA
J: TRBJ1-1

CDR3: CATSRDHGGVTYNEQFF
DNA: TGTGCCACCAGCAGAGATCACGGGGGGGTAACCTACAATGAGCAGTTCTTC
V: TRBV15
D: TRBD2
length: 17
size: NA
J: TRBJ2-1

CDR3: CASSSRTGGLPYEQYF
DNA: TGTGCCAGCTCATCGAGGACAGGGGGCCTACCCTACGAGCAGTACTTC
V: TRBV18
D: TRBD1
length: 16
size: few
J: TRBJ2-7

CDR3: CASNHKADLVTGELFF
DNA: TGTGCCAGCAACCATAAAGCGGACCTTGTAACCGGGGAGCTGTTTTTT
V: TRBV7-9
D: NA
length: 16
size: many
J: TRBJ2-2

CDR3: CAISEDRLSNQPQHF
DNA: TGTGCCATCAGTGAGGACCGTCTTAGCAATCAGCCCCAGCATTTT
V: TRBV10-3
D: NA
length: 15
size: NA
J: TRBJ1-5

CDR3: CASSSGGGGENNEQFF
DNA: TGTGCCAGCAGCTCAGGGGGCGGGGGGGAGAACAATGAGCAGTTCTTC
V: TRBV9
D: NA
length: 16
size: NA
J: TRBJ2-1

CDR3: CASSLRPRGSPGNTIYF
DNA: TGTGCCAGCAGCTTACGGCCGAGGGGGTCCCCTGGAAACACCATATATTTT
V: TRBV7-3
D: NA
length: 17
size: few
J: TRBJ1-3

CDR3: CASSIGPNNQPRHF
DNA: TGTGCCAGTAGTATAGGACCGAACAATCAGCCCCGGCATTTT
V: TRBV19
D: NA
length: 14
size: NA
J: TRBJ1-5

CDR3: CASSQEYGGRSPLHF
DNA: TGTGCCAGCAGCCAAGAATATGGGGGGCGATCACCCCTCCACTTT
V: TRBV14
D: NA
length: 15
size: few
J: TRBJ1-6

CDR3: CSAFRGDQLSEKLFF
DNA: TGCAGTGCTTTTCGGGGGGACCAGTTGAGCGAAAAACTGTTTTTT
V: TRBV20-1
D: NA
length: 15
size: few
J: TRBJ1-4

CDR3: CSARDGRANRYF
DNA: TGCAGTGCTAGAGACGGTAGGGCCAATCGGTATTTT
V: TRBV20-1
D: NA
length: 12
size: few
J: TRBJ2-3

CDR3: CASSLEPGAIGSYEQYF
DNA: TGTGCCAGCAGCTTAGAACCGGGAGCTATAGGATCCTACGAGCAGTACTTC
V: TRBV7-9
D: NA
length: 17
size: many
J: TRBJ2-7

CDR3: CASSPPSSSYNEQFF
DNA: TGTGCCAGCTCACCACCCTCGAGCTCCTACAATGAGCAGTTCTTC
V: TRBV18
D: NA
length: 15
size: few
J: TRBJ2-1

CDR3: CASSEAAGGRTDTQYF
DNA: TGTGCCAGCAGCGAGGCGGCGGGGGGACGCACAGATACGCAGTATTTT
V: TRBV9
D: TRBD2
length: 16
size: NA
J: TRBJ2-3

CDR3: CASSQGPALDTQYF
DNA: TGCGCCAGCAGCCAAGGGCCAGCCTTAGATACGCAGTATTTT
V: TRBV4-1
D: NA
length: 14
size: few
J: TRBJ2-3

CDR3: CASSRTSGGETDTQYF
DNA: TGTGCCAGCAGCCGGACTAGCGGGGGGGAAACAGATACGCAGTATTTT
V: TRBV4-2
D: TRBD2
length: 16
size: many
J: TRBJ2-3

CDR3: CASSQPTGRANEKLFF
DNA: TGTGCCAGCAGCCAGCCTACAGGGAGGGCTAATGAAAAACTGTTTTTT
V: TRBV7-6
D: NA
length: 16
size: many
J: TRBJ1-4

CDR3: CASSPTSGNLIEQYF
DNA: TGCGCCAGCAGCCCGACATCGGGGAATTTGATCGAGCAGTACTTC
V: TRBV5-1
D: NA
length: 15
size: NA
J: TRBJ2-7

CDR3: CASSFADPVQGYTF
DNA: TGTGCCAGCAGTTTTGCGGACCCCGTCCAGGGCTACACCTTC
V: TRBV28
D: NA
length: 14
size: many
J: TRBJ1-2

CDR3: CASSFLAGGPLTYNEQFF
DNA: TGTGCCAGCAGCTTTCTAGCGGGGGGACCCTTAACCTACAATGAGCAGTTCTTC
V: TRBV7-2
D: TRBD2
length: 18
size: many
J: TRBJ2-1

CDR3: CASSRRTSGSRGDSDTQYF
DNA: TGTGCCAGCAGCCGCCGGACTAGCGGGAGTCGAGGGGACTCAGATACGCAGTATTTT
V: TRBV4-2
D: TRBD2
length: 19
size: many
J: TRBJ2-3

CDR3: CASGLGQESSPLHF
DNA: TGTGCCAGCGGCTTGGGTCAGGAGAGTTCACCCCTCCACTTT
V: TRBV5-4
D: NA
length: 14
size: NA
J: TRBJ1-6

CDR3: CASREAGWLYEQYF
DNA: TGTGCCAGCAGAGAGGCAGGGTGGTTGTACGAGCAGTACTTC
V: TRBV2
D: NA
length: 14
size: NA
J: TRBJ2-7

CDR3: CASSRSGTGAEKLFF
DNA: TGTGCCAGCAGCCGCTCAGGGACAGGGGCTGAAAAACTGTTTTTT
V: TRBV7-8
D: TRBD1
length: 15
size: many
J: TRBJ1-4

CDR3: CASSLEAVGRDEQYF
DNA: TGCGCCAGCAGCTTGGAGGCCGTGGGAAGGGACGAGCAGTACTTC
V: TRBV5-1
D: NA
length: 15
size: few
J: TRBJ2-7

CDR3: CASSLAKTSGGPDTQYF
DNA: TGTGCCAGCAGCTTGGCCAAGACTAGCGGGGGACCAGATACGCAGTATTTT
V: TRBV5-8
D: TRBD2
length: 17
size: NA
J: TRBJ2-3

CDR3: CSARRYNTEAFF
DNA: TGCAGTGCTAGGCGTTATAACACTGAAGCTTTCTTT
V: TRBV20-1
D: NA
length: 12
size: few
J: TRBJ1-1

CDR3: CASRLQGANTEAFF
DNA: TGTGCCAGCAGACTACAGGGGGCAAACACTGAAGCTTTCTTT
V: TRBV27
D: TRBD1
length: 14
size: few
J: TRBJ1-1

CDR3: CASSLSSEGSYNSPLHF
DNA: TGTGCCAGCAGTTTATCGTCCGAAGGGTCCTATAATTCACCCCTCCACTTT
V: TRBV27
D: NA
length: 17
size: few
J: TRBJ1-6

CDR3: CASSIPPYAEAFF
DNA: TGTGCCAGTAGTATCCCCCCGTACGCGGAAGCTTTCTTT
V: TRBV19
D: NA
length: 13
size: many
J: TRBJ1-1

CDR3: CAISGESTPTDTQYF
DNA: TGTGCCATCAGTGGCGAGTCGACCCCCACAGATACGCAGTATTTT
V: TRBV10-3
D: NA
length: 15
size: few
J: TRBJ2-3

CDR3: CASSYSGHQPQHF
DNA: TGTGCCAGCAGTTACTCGGGACATCAGCCCCAGCATTTT
V: TRBV6-2/TRBV6-3
D: NA
length: 13
size: NA
J: TRBJ1-5

CDR3: CASSLVGADEQYF
DNA: TGTGCCAGCAGCTTAGTGGGGGCTGACGAGCAGTACTTC
V: TRBV7-9
D: NA
length: 13
size: few
J: TRBJ2-7

CDR3: CASNEIPVGKSEQFF
DNA: TGTGCCAGCAACGAAATCCCGGTTGGGAAAAGTGAGCAGTTCTTC
V: TRBV2
D: NA
length: 15
size: few
J: TRBJ2-1

CDR3: CASSLQAPTDTSTDTQYF
DNA: TGCGCCAGCAGCCTCCAGGCCCCGACAGATACTAGCACAGATACGCAGTATTTT
V: TRBV4-1
D: NA
length: 18
size: many
J: TRBJ2-3